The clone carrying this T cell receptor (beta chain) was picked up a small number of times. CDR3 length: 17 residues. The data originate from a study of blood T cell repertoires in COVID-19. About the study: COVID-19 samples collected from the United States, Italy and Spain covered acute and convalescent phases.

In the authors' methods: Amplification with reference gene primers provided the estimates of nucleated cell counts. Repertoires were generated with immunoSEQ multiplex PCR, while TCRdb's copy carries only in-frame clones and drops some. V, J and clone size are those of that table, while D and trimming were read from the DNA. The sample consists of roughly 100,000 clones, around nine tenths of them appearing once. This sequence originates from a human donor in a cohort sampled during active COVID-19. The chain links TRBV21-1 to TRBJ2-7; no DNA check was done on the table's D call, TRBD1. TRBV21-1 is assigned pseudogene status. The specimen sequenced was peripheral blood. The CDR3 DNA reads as TGTGCCAGCAGCAACCACAGGGATGGCGAAGTCCGTTACGAGCAGTACTTC. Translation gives CASSNHRDGEVRYEQYF.